These 2 T cell receptor beta chains were all obtained from the same sample, sequenced in a study of blood T cells in healthy people across ages. With a J-beta primer mix and a sample-barcoded 5' primer, a second PCR ran about 6 to 11 cycles. TCRdb itself ran the 5' RACE reads through MiXCR, one entry per CDR3 protein. Of some 730,000 distinct CDR3 sequences in the sample, 20% to 25% were seen once. Sequenced input: blood. These receptors were taken from a man between 65 and 85 years old in good health.

There are a few counts of this clonotype. The chain recombines TRBV12-3 or TRBV12-4 with TRBJ2-3; 15 nucleotides line up with TRBD2. V was clipped by 6 bases and J by 3 bases; unmatched bases: 7. The CDR3 is 17 residues long. CDR3 sequence reads: CASRVGLAGGLTDTQYF. The CDR3 nucleotides read TGTGCCAGCAGAGTCGGACTAGCGGGAGGGTTGACAGATACGCAGTATTTT.

This clonotype was found a few times. V usage is TRBV18 and J usage is TRBJ2-7; the D is unclear. The CDR3 is 13 residues long. Germline V gives CDR1 KGHSH, CDR2 LQKENI. The V end lost 6 bases, the J end lost 1 base, and 10 bases lay between the germline ends. The CDR3 loop reads CASSTSVSYEQYF. The CDR3 DNA sequence: TGTGCCAGCTCGACATCGGTTTCCTACGAGCAGTACTTC. The full variable domain, rest sourced from reference TRBV18 and TRBJ2-7, is NAGVMQNPRHLVRRRGQEARLRCSPMKGHSHVYWYRQLPEEGLKFMVYLQKENIIDESGMPKERFSAEFPKEGPSILRIQQVVRGDSAAYFCASSTSVSYEQYFGPGTRLTVT.